This T cell receptor beta chain originates from a study of blood T cell repertoires in COVID-19. Turning to the study itself: Donors in the United States, Italy and Spain gave samples during acute or convalescent COVID-19.

This CDR3 is built from 16 residues. CDR1 and CDR2 from the germline V gene are SGHAT and FQNNGV. With V trimmed by 3 bases and J by 2 bases, 6 bases remained unmatched. TCRdb's copy holds only in-frame clones and misses some; the assay was immunoSEQ multiplex PCR. Among about 180,000 clones listed, approximately 90% were seen once. The sequence was collected from a woman in her 70s with COVID-19, enrolled during active disease. Sequencing input: peripheral blood. This chain connects TRBV11-2 to TRBJ2-5; TRBD2 aligns across 10 bases. The CDR3, as DNA: TGTGCCAGCAGCTTTCAGACTAGCGGGTTTCAAGAGACCCAGTACTTC. This codes for CASSFQTSGFQETQYF.